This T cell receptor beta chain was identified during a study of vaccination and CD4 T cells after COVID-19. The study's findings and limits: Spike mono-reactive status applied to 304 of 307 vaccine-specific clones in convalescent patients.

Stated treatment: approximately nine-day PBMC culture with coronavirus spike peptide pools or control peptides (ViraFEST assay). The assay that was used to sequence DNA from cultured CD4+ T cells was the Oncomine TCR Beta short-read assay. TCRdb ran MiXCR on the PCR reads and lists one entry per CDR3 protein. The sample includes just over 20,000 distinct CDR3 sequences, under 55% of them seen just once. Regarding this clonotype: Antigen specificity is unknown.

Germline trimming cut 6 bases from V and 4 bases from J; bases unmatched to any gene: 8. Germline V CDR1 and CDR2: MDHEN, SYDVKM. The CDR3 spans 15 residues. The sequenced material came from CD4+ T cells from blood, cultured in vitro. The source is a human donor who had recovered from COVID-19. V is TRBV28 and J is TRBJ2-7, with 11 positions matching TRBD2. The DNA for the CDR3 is TGTGCCAGCAGCCGAACTAGCGGGAGATCGTACGAGCAGTACTTC. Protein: CASSRTSGRSYEQYF.